This entry lists 32 T cell receptor beta chains sequenced from one sample in a study of T-cell reconstitution after alpha-beta-depleted transplantation in children. It was with unique molecular identifiers that the TCRbeta library was prepared. TCRdb re-called the PCR reads with MiXCR, one entry per CDR3 protein. In the table there are more than 500,000 distinct CDR3 sequences, over 9.5% of which are singletons. Sequencing used PBMCs, mostly from graft donor cells, obtained 180 days after TCRalphabeta/CD19-depleted stem cell transplant. These receptors all stem from a female patient aged 2-9 years who had a stem cell transplant for aplastic anemia, so the T cells may come from the graft donor.

This clonotype was detected ten times or more. The gene calls are TRBV12-3 or TRBV12-4 and TRBJ1-5; D is unresolved. V lost 5 bases and J lost 0, with 8 bases in between. The CDR3 has 14 residues. The DNA of the CDR3 is TGTGCCAGCAGTCAGGCATATAGCAATCAGCCCCAGCATTTT. Protein sequence: CASSQAYSNQPQHF.

This clonotype has just a few counts. CDR3 sequence (DNA): TGTGCCAGCAGCTCCCTCCTCAATTGGAATATGGAGACCCAGTACTTC. Translating gives CASSSLLNWNMETQYF. This chain links TRBV11-2 with TRBJ2-5, with D unclear. Germline values: CDR1 SGHAT, CDR2 FQNNGV. The length of the CDR3 is 16 residues. Trimming removed 4 bases at V and 5 bases at J, with 20 bases between.

In this sample, this clonotype turned up many times. The chain couples TRBV7-9 to TRBJ2-1; D remains ambiguous. The V gene lost 5 bases and the J gene lost 2 bases, with 10 bases spanning the gap. There are 14 residues in the CDR3. Germline CDR1 SEHNR, CDR2 FQNEAQ (reference sequence). CDR3 DNA: TGTGCCAGCAGCCCCTCTTGGGCCTACAATGAGCAGTTCTTC. As protein: CASSPSWAYNEQFF.

This clonotype was seen only a few times. CDR3 protein: CASSPDLKWGASSYEQYF. CDR3 coding DNA: TGTGCCAGCAGCCCGGACCTTAAATGGGGGGCCAGCTCCTACGAGCAGTACTTC. V gene TRBV21-1 combines with J gene TRBJ2-7; the D segment call TRBD1 is taken from the table without a DNA check. TRBV21-1 is classified as a pseudogene. This CDR3 comprises 18 residues.

The V and J genes are TRBV7-2 and TRBJ2-2; 7 bases line up with TRBD2. V shed 3 bases, J shed 1 base, and the junction held 5 bases outside the gene matches. CDR1 and CDR2 (germline): SGHTA, FQGNSA. This CDR3 comprises 16 residues. This CDR3 is CASSFKGGRNTGELFF. CDR3 DNA: TGTGCCAGCAGCTTCAAGGGAGGGCGGAACACCGGGGAGCTGTTTTTT.

A few counts support this clonotype. The genes are TRBV20-1 and TRBJ2-2; D is perhaps TRBD1 or TRBD2 (7 bases each). This CDR3 is built from 12 residues. Per the germline V gene, CDR1 is DFQATT and CDR2 is SNEGSKA (reference sequence). V lost 6 bases to trimming and J lost 7 bases, with 12 bases between them. The DNA of the CDR3 is TGCAGTGCCCCAGGGGGGGGCGGGGAGCTGTTTTTT. Its translation is CSAPGGGGELFF.

The sample holds a few counts of this clonotype. V and J are TRBV7-8 and TRBJ2-5; 7 bases align to TRBD2. With V trimmed by 5 bases and J by 3 bases, 6 bases remained unmatched. CDR1 SGHVS and CDR2 FQNEAQ come from the germline V gene. CDR3 length: 14 amino acids. CDR3 protein: CASSARLAKETQYF. For the CDR3, the DNA is TGTGCCAGCAGCGCCAGACTAGCTAAAGAGACCCAGTACTTC.

This clonotype was detected only a few times. The J gene is TRBJ2-2, the V gene TRBV20-1; 10 bases match TRBD2. V shed 5 bases, J shed 3 bases, and the junction held 9 bases outside the gene matches. The CDR3 covers 16 residues. Germline values: CDR1 DFQATT, CDR2 SNEGSKA (reference sequence). The CDR3: CSASKSGRAHTGELFF. CDR3 in DNA: TGCAGTGCTTCCAAAAGCGGGAGGGCCCACACCGGGGAGCTGTTTTTT.

This chain connects TRBV5-1 to TRBJ2-7; D not resolved. The ends were cut back, 0 bases at V and 4 bases at J, with 11 bases in the middle. Germline-derived CDR1 and CDR2 are SGHRS and YFSETQ. The CDR3 is made up of 14 amino acids. CDR3 nucleotides: TGCGCCAGCAGCTTGGATCAAGCTAAGTACGAGCAGTACGTC. Translation: CASSLDQAKYEQYV.

V is TRBV27 and J is TRBJ1-2, with TRBD1 identical over 9 bases. The length of the CDR3 is 15 residues. CDR1 and CDR2 (germline): MNHEY, SMNVEV (reference sequence). Trimming removed 3 bases from V and 8 bases from J; junction bases left unmatched: 10. The CDR3 reads CASSFRVQGAEGYTF. CDR3 nucleotides: TGTGCCAGCAGTTTTCGGGTACAGGGGGCAGAGGGCTACACCTTC.

This clonotype was seen at least ten times. The chain has TRBV29-1 and TRBJ2-2; TRBD1 agrees at 7 bases. After removal of 4 bases from V and 0 bases from J, the junction contained 11 bases not matched to a gene. CDR1 SQVTM and CDR2 ANQGSEA come from the germline V gene. CDR3 length equals 17 residues. The DNA of the CDR3 is TGCAGCGTTGTCGAAAGAAAGACAGGGCCGAACACCGGGGAGCTGTTTTTT. This sequence encodes CSVVERKTGPNTGELFF.

This clonotype was found a few times. The chain uses TRBV29-1 and TRBJ1-1; the match to TRBD1 covers 9 bases. The CDR3 length is 14 residues. V dropped 8 bases and J dropped 1; count of bases not matched to a gene: 8. Germline lookup yields CDR1 SQVTM and CDR2 ANQGSEA. CDR3 nucleotides: TGCAGCTTCTACCACAGGGGGCAGAACACTGAAGCTTTCTTT. Protein sequence: CSFYHRGQNTEAFF. The full variable domain, in which reference TRBV29-1 and TRBJ1-1 provide the parts outside the CDR3, is SAVISQKPSRDICQRGTSLTIQCQVDSQVTMMFWYRQQPGQSLTLIATANQGSEATYESGFVIDKFPISRPNLTFSTLTVSNMSPEDSSIYLCSFYHRGQNTEAFFGQGTRLTVV.

This clonotype has a handful of counts. The J gene is TRBJ1-1, the V gene TRBV28; a possible D gene is TRBD1 (6 bases). The germline V gene has CDR1 MDHEN and CDR2 SYDVKM. This CDR3 region has 12 residues. Trimming removed 7 bases from V and 3 bases from J, with 9 bases in between. As DNA, the CDR3 is TGTGCCAGCATAACAGGGTACACTGAAGCTTTCTTT. It codes for CASITGYTEAFF.

This clonotype was detected only a few times. The V call is TRBV29-1, the J call TRBJ1-5; maybe TRBD1 (5 bases). The V gene lost 0 bases and the J gene lost 0 bases, with 9 bases spanning the gap. The V gene's germline CDR1 is SQVTM and CDR2 ANQGSEA. The CDR3 spans 15 residues. CDR3 residues: CSVEDSGGSNQPQHF. For the CDR3, the DNA is TGCAGCGTTGAAGATAGCGGGGGTAGCAATCAGCCCCAGCATTTT.

This clonotype was seen at least ten times. The CDR3 sequence: CASSQGVQETQYF. The CDR3 DNA follows: TGTGCCAGCTCCCAGGGGGTCCAAGAGACCCAGTACTTC. The rearrangement uses TRBV7-9 and TRBJ2-5; 7 bases line up with TRBD1. After removal of 8 bases from V and 1 base from J, the junction contained 4 bases not matched to a gene. The CDR3 spans 13 residues. Per germline, CDR1 SEHNR and CDR2 FQNEAQ (reference sequence).

This clonotype was recorded a few times. V and J are TRBV6-5 and TRBJ2-3; D may correspond to TRBD1 or TRBD2 (5 bases each). V was clipped by 6 bases and J by 7 bases, with 20 bases between them. This CDR3 contains 15 residues. Germline V lookup: CDR1 MNHEY, CDR2 SVGAGI. CDR3 nucleotides: TGTGCCAGCAGCTACGGGGCAGGCTTGGGATATACGCAGTATTTT. Translation gives CASSYGAGLGYTQYF.

As regards this clonotype: A read error is possible here, since a much larger clone lies one base away. The rearrangement joins TRBV3-1 to TRBJ2-7, with D perhaps being TRBD1 or TRBD2 (5 bases each). Trimming removed 4 bases at V and 7 bases at J, with 11 bases between. The CDR3 extends over 12 amino acids. Germline CDR1 LGHDT, CDR2 YNNKEL (reference sequence). The CDR3 DNA reads TGTGCCAGCAGCCCACGGGGACGGGAGCAGTACTTC. Residues: CASSPRGREQYF.

J is TRBJ2-3 and V is TRBV27; D is perhaps TRBD1 (6 bases). The CDR3 loop spans 16 amino acids. V shed 5 bases and J shed 3 bases, with 18 bases lying between them. Germline CDR1 reads MNHEY; CDR2 reads SMNVEV (reference sequence). CDR3 residues: CASSQNRVKPTDTQYF. The CDR3 nucleotides read TGTGCCAGCAGTCAAAACAGGGTTAAGCCGACAGATACGCAGTATTTT.

This clonotype showed up just a few times. The chain employs TRBV6-6 and TRBJ2-2; no reliable D call. This CDR3 is built from 15 residues. V was trimmed by 5 bases and J by 1 base, leaving 11 bases between them. Germline-derived CDR1 and CDR2 are MNHNY and SVGAGI (reference sequence). The CDR3 sequence is CASSIAILNTGELFF. The CDR3 DNA is TGTGCCAGCAGTATCGCGATTTTGAACACCGGGGAGCTGTTTTTT.

This rearrangement joins TRBV29-1 to TRBJ2-5; 7 positions agree with TRBD1. Germline values: CDR1 SQVTM, CDR2 ANQGSEA. After removal of 4 bases from V and 2 bases from J, the junction contained 4 bases not matched to a gene. CDR3 length: 13 residues. The CDR3: CSVADRAQETQYF. The CDR3 nucleotides read TGCAGCGTTGCCGACAGGGCACAAGAGACCCAGTACTTC.

The genes are TRBV6-1 and TRBJ1-2; maybe TRBD1 (5 bases). This CDR3 has 13 residues. V gave up 4 bases and J gave up 8 bases, with 14 bases separating them. The V gene's germline CDR1 is MNHNS and CDR2 SASEGT. The CDR3 sequence: CASSGDRAGGYTF. The CDR3 nucleotides are TGTGCCAGCAGTGGCGACAGAGCAGGGGGCTACACCTTC.

The chain carries TRBV7-2 and TRBJ2-7; D may be TRBD1 or TRBD2 (5 bases each). Per germline, CDR1 SGHTA and CDR2 FQGNSA. Trimming removed 2 bases at V and 4 bases at J, with 15 bases between. This CDR3 spans 15 amino acids. This CDR3 reads CASSLYRRGAYEQYF. The CDR3 coding sequence is TGTGCCAGCAGCTTATATCGGCGAGGGGCATACGAGCAGTACTTC.

The chain joins TRBV20-1 to TRBJ2-7, with D possibly TRBD1 on 6 matching bases. V was shortened by 3 bases and J by 3 bases, with 9 bases between the two germline ends. The CDR3 runs 12 residues. Per the germline V gene, CDR1 is DFQATT and CDR2 is SNEGSKA (reference sequence). The CDR3 region is CSARDSYYEQYV. The CDR3 DNA follows: TGCAGTGCTAGGGACAGCTACTACGAGCAGTACGTC.

The CDR3 here is CASSLAGDSGNTIYF. CDR3 in DNA: TGTGCCAGCAGCTTAGCAGGGGACTCTGGAAACACCATATATTTT. The J gene is TRBJ1-3, the V gene TRBV7-9; TRBD1 is a possible D gene (5 bases). Trimming cost V 0 bases and J 0 bases, with 6 bases left between them. This CDR3 contains 15 residues. Germline CDR1 and CDR2: SEHNR and FQNEAQ (reference sequence).

The genes are TRBV24-1 and TRBJ2-1; 7 positions match TRBD2. The trim removed 5 bases at V and 2 bases at J, leaving 5 bases unmatched. This CDR3 is 15 amino acids long. Germline V gene data show CDR1 as KGHDR and CDR2 as SFDVKD. The CDR3: CATSVGGSPYNEQFF. For the CDR3, the DNA is TGTGCCACCAGTGTTGGCGGGAGTCCCTACAATGAGCAGTTCTTC.

This clonotype was detected once. The chain employs TRBV10-3 and TRBJ2-4, with 12 bases aligning to TRBD2. After removal of 2 bases from V and 12 bases from J, the junction contained 5 bases not matched to a gene. The CDR3 is 14 amino acids. Germline V CDR1 and CDR2: ENHRY, SYGVKD. The CDR3 loop reads CAISERLAGDSQYF. CDR3 DNA sequence: TGTGCCATCAGTGAGAGACTAGCGGGAGACAGTCAGTACTTC.

J is TRBJ1-5 and V is TRBV7-7; D not certain. Per the germline V gene, CDR1 is SSHAT and CDR2 is FNYEAQ (reference sequence). CDR3 length: 13 amino acids. The ends were cut back, 5 bases at V and 6 bases at J, with 11 bases in the middle. CDR3 nucleotides: TGTGCCAGCAGCGAAAATTGGGGTCAGCCCCAGCATTTT. Translated: CASSENWGQPQHF.

This chain uses TRBV28 with TRBJ2-1; 11 nucleotides align to TRBD2. There are 17 residues in the CDR3. V gave up 6 bases and J gave up 2 bases; unmatched junction bases: 9. Germline CDR1 is MDHEN and CDR2 is SYDVKM. CDR3 amino acids: CASSRSSGRHAYNEQFF. CDR3 DNA: TGTGCCAGCAGCCGTTCTAGCGGGAGGCACGCCTACAATGAGCAGTTCTTC.

The V gene is TRBV20-1, the J gene TRBJ2-1; 10 bases agree with TRBD2. This CDR3 has 19 amino acids. The V segment lost 5 bases and the J segment 0 bases; nucleotides outside the gene matches: 16. Per the germline V gene, CDR1 is DFQATT and CDR2 is SNEGSKA (reference sequence). CDR3: CSAPKAVILAGPSYNEQFF. Here the CDR3 DNA reads TGCAGTGCTCCTAAGGCGGTCATACTAGCGGGGCCCTCCTACAATGAGCAGTTCTTC.

The chain uses TRBV11-2 and TRBJ2-7; TRBD1 matches 11 bases. The germline CDR1 and CDR2 sequences are SGHAT and FQNNGV. This CDR3 contains 15 residues. V lost 2 bases and J lost 5; bases outside the gene matches: 5. CDR3 DNA: TGTGCCAGCAGCTTACTGGGACAGGGGGAGCACGAGCAGTACTTC. It encodes CASSLLGQGEHEQYF.

The V and J genes are TRBV27 and TRBJ1-4; 7 nucleotides line up with TRBD1. Germline V lookup: CDR1 MNHEY, CDR2 SMNVEV (reference sequence). V gave up 4 bases and J gave up 11 bases; unmatched junction bases: 4. CDR3 length equals 12 residues. In DNA form, the CDR3 reads TGTGCCAGCAGTTATCCCAGGGGGAAACTGTTTTTT. This encodes CASSYPRGKLFF.

The chain links TRBV7-6 to TRBJ1-3; 8 bases line up with TRBD1. This CDR3 is 16 amino acids long. The germline V gene encodes CDR1 SGHVS and CDR2 FNYEAQ. V dropped 1 base and J dropped 3; count of bases not matched to a gene: 5. The CDR3 DNA reads TGTGCCAGCAGCTTAGGACAGGGGATCCGTGGAAACACCATATATTTT. The encoded protein is CASSLGQGIRGNTIYF.